Listed below are T cell receptor beta chains from one sample, sequenced in a study of blood T cell repertoires in COVID-19. Data came from immunoSEQ multiplex PCR; TCRdb stores just in-frame clones and leaves some out. Of fewer than 400,000 clones listed, roughly 87% were seen once; the top ten hold about 8.9%. Sequenced: PBMCs or T cells enriched from blood (not recorded which). The receptors derive from a woman younger than 35 who had recovered from COVID-19. Each CDR3 is given with its conserved first and last residue. D genes are given only for firm matches. Clone sizes are given selectively: once, few, many, or a class where the clone is expanded.

J gene: TRBJ2-7
CDR3 length: 16
D gene: NA
V gene: TRBV6-2/TRBV6-3
clone size: NA
CDR3 protein: CASSYLIASSTYEQYF
CDR3 DNA: TGTGCCAGCAGTTACCTTATCGCCTCGAGCACCTACGAGCAGTACTTC

J gene: TRBJ1-1
CDR3 length: 11
D gene: NA
V gene: TRBV5-1
clone size: NA
CDR3 protein: CASSQNTEAFF
CDR3 DNA: TGCGCCAGCAGCCAGAACACTGAAGCTTTCTTT

J gene: TRBJ1-1
CDR3 length: 15
D gene: TRBD1
V gene: TRBV6-5
clone size: NA
CDR3 protein: CASSYTGQGNTEAFF
CDR3 DNA: TGTGCCAGCAGTTACACCGGACAGGGAAATACTGAAGCTTTCTTT

J gene: TRBJ2-1
CDR3 length: 12
D gene: NA
V gene: TRBV27
clone size: NA
CDR3 protein: CASSIRGNEQFF
CDR3 DNA: TGTGCCAGCAGTATCAGGGGAAATGAGCAGTTCTTC

J gene: TRBJ1-1
CDR3 length: 15
D gene: TRBD1
V gene: TRBV4-3
clone size: NA
CDR3 protein: CASSQRDRVGTEAFF
CDR3 DNA: TGCGCCAGCAGCCAACGGGACAGGGTTGGGACTGAAGCTTTCTTT

J gene: TRBJ1-6
CDR3 length: 13
D gene: NA
V gene: TRBV6-5
clone size: NA
CDR3 protein: CASRSSYNSPLHF
CDR3 DNA: TGTGCCAGCAGGAGCTCCTATAATTCACCCCTCCACTTT

J gene: TRBJ1-1
CDR3 length: 16
D gene: TRBD1
V gene: TRBV9
clone size: NA
CDR3 protein: CASSSSAQGVGTEAFF
CDR3 DNA: TGTGCCAGCAGCTCCTCGGCACAGGGGGTGGGCACTGAAGCTTTCTTT

J gene: TRBJ1-2
CDR3 length: 15
D gene: NA
V gene: TRBV28
clone size: NA
CDR3 protein: CASSGDQGLRYGYTF
CDR3 DNA: TGTGCCAGCAGCGGGGATCAGGGGCTTAGGTATGGCTACACCTTC

J gene: TRBJ2-7
CDR3 length: 11
D gene: NA
V gene: TRBV28
clone size: once
CDR3 protein: CASRTLYEQYF
CDR3 DNA: TGTGCCAGCAGAACTCTATACGAGCAGTACTTC

J gene: TRBJ1-2
CDR3 length: 18
D gene: TRBD1
V gene: TRBV2
clone size: NA
CDR3 protein: CASSDPDRGSLANYGYTF
CDR3 DNA: TGTGCCAGCAGTGACCCGGACAGGGGCTCCCTAGCTAACTATGGCTACACCTTC